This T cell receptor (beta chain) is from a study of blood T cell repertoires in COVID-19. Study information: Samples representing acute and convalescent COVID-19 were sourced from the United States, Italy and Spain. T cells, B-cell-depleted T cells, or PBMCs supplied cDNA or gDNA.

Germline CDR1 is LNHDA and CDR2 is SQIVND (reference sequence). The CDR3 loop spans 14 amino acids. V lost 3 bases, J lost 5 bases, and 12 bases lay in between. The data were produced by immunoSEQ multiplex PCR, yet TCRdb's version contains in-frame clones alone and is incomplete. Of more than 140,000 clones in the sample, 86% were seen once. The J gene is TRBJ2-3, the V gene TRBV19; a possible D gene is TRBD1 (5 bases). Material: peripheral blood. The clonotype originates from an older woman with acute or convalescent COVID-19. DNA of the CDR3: TGTGCCAGTAGTATGGGGCGCACCCTAGATACGCAGTATTTT. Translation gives CASSMGRTLDTQYF.